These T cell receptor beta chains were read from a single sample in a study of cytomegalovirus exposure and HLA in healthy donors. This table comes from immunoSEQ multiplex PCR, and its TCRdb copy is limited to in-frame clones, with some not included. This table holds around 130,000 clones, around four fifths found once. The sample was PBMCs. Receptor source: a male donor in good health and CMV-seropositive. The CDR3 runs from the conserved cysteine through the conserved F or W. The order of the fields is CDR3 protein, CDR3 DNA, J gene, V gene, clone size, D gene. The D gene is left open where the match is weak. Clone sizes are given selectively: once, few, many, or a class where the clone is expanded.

CDR3aa: CASSLGPGRGFNEQFF
CDR3nt: TGTGCCAGCAGCTTAGGTCCAGGCCGTGGTTTTAATGAGCAGTTCTTC
j_gene: TRBJ2-1
v_gene: TRBV7-2
abundance: few
d_gene: -

CDR3aa: CSAGLQSREQFF
CDR3nt: TGCAGCGCGGGACTTCAGTCGCGTGAGCAGTTCTTC
j_gene: TRBJ2-1
v_gene: TRBV29-1
abundance: -
d_gene: -

CDR3aa: CASSAREWGAQYF
CDR3nt: TGTGCCAGCAGCGCACGGGAGTGGGGGGCGCAGTATTTT
j_gene: TRBJ2-3
v_gene: TRBV7-6
abundance: -
d_gene: -

CDR3aa: CASSPGLAGGPRELFF
CDR3nt: TGTGCCAGCAGCCCGGGACTAGCGGGAGGGCCGCGGGAGCTGTTTTTT
j_gene: TRBJ2-2
v_gene: TRBV7-3
abundance: -
d_gene: TRBD2

CDR3aa: CASSLYRSKDTEAFF
CDR3nt: TGTGCCAGCAGCTTATACAGGAGTAAGGACACTGAAGCTTTCTTT
j_gene: TRBJ1-1
v_gene: TRBV7-8
abundance: -
d_gene: -

CDR3aa: CASSQATSGTSGDTQYF
CDR3nt: TGCGCCAGCAGCCAAGCGACTAGCGGGACCTCCGGGGATACGCAGTATTTT
j_gene: TRBJ2-3
v_gene: TRBV4-3
abundance: -
d_gene: TRBD2

CDR3aa: CASTSRRLAGDTQYF
CDR3nt: TGTGCCAGCACCTCTAGGCGGCTAGCGGGAGATACGCAGTATTTT
j_gene: TRBJ2-3
v_gene: TRBV6-5
abundance: -
d_gene: TRBD2

CDR3aa: CASSHQNSIGGLSQETQYF
CDR3nt: TGCGCCAGCAGCCATCAAAATTCAATCGGGGGATTAAGCCAAGAGACCCAGTACTTC
j_gene: TRBJ2-5
v_gene: TRBV4-3
abundance: -
d_gene: -

CDR3aa: CASSIGAGNQPQHF
CDR3nt: TGTGCCAGTAGTATAGGGGCTGGAAATCAGCCCCAGCATTTT
j_gene: TRBJ1-5
v_gene: TRBV19
abundance: -
d_gene: -

CDR3aa: CASSTPLGLSYEQYF
CDR3nt: TGTGCCAGCAGTACACCACTAGGCCTCTCCTACGAGCAGTACTTC
j_gene: TRBJ2-7
v_gene: TRBV6-5
abundance: -
d_gene: -

CDR3aa: CASSLGTGDTGELFF
CDR3nt: TGTGCCAGCAGCTTAGGCACGGGGGACACCGGGGAGCTGTTTTTT
j_gene: TRBJ2-2
v_gene: TRBV7-2
abundance: -
d_gene: -

CDR3aa: CARTNPDRVPPNEKLFF
CDR3nt: TGTGCCAGAACAAACCCCGACAGGGTTCCCCCCAATGAAAAACTGTTTTTT
j_gene: TRBJ1-4
v_gene: TRBV5-3
abundance: -
d_gene: TRBD1

CDR3aa: CASSSRTSQETQYF
CDR3nt: TGTGCCAGCAGCTCGAGGACTAGCCAAGAGACCCAGTACTTC
j_gene: TRBJ2-5
v_gene: TRBV9
abundance: -
d_gene: TRBD2

CDR3aa: CASSPPQGRTINEQFF
CDR3nt: TGCGCCAGCAGCCCGCCACAGGGTCGGACCATCAATGAGCAGTTCTTC
j_gene: TRBJ2-1
v_gene: TRBV5-1
abundance: -
d_gene: -

CDR3aa: CASSSLANRNTEAFF
CDR3nt: TGTGCCAGTAGTAGTCTGGCAAACAGGAACACTGAAGCTTTCTTT
j_gene: TRBJ1-1
v_gene: TRBV19
abundance: -
d_gene: -

CDR3aa: CASSRDRVPHYEQYF
CDR3nt: TGTGCCAGCAGCCGGGACAGGGTACCCCACTACGAGCAGTACTTC
j_gene: TRBJ2-7
v_gene: TRBV5-4
abundance: -
d_gene: TRBD1

CDR3aa: CASSADRAEAFF
CDR3nt: TGTGCCAGCTCAGCTGACAGGGCTGAAGCTTTCTTT
j_gene: TRBJ1-1
v_gene: TRBV18
abundance: -
d_gene: TRBD1

CDR3aa: CASSLLWQGALETQYF
CDR3nt: TGTGCCAGCAGTTTATTGTGGCAGGGGGCTTTAGAGACCCAGTACTTC
j_gene: TRBJ2-5
v_gene: TRBV28
abundance: -
d_gene: TRBD1

CDR3aa: CASSEARFYGYTF
CDR3nt: TGTGCCAGCAGTGAAGCGAGGTTCTATGGCTACACCTTC
j_gene: TRBJ1-2
v_gene: TRBV6-1
abundance: few
d_gene: -

CDR3aa: CASAGLAGETDTQYF
CDR3nt: TGTGCCAGCGCCGGACTAGCGGGAGAAACAGATACGCAGTATTTT
j_gene: TRBJ2-3
v_gene: TRBV5-4
abundance: -
d_gene: TRBD2

CDR3aa: CASSATGAGAAYEQYF
CDR3nt: TGTGCCAGCAGCGCGACTGGCGCAGGGGCAGCCTACGAGCAGTACTTC
j_gene: TRBJ2-7
v_gene: TRBV5-4
abundance: -
d_gene: -

CDR3aa: CASSLAGASYNEQFF
CDR3nt: TGTGCCAGCAGCTTAGCAGGCGCGTCCTACAATGAGCAGTTCTTC
j_gene: TRBJ2-1
v_gene: TRBV11-3
abundance: -
d_gene: -

CDR3aa: CASSPGPGLAGFYEQYF
CDR3nt: TGCGCCAGCAGCCCAGGTCCGGGACTAGCGGGATTTTACGAGCAGTACTTC
j_gene: TRBJ2-7
v_gene: TRBV5-1
abundance: -
d_gene: TRBD2

CDR3aa: CSVRVAGGPKGAEQYF
CDR3nt: TGCAGCGTGAGGGTAGCGGGAGGCCCCAAGGGAGCCGAGCAGTACTTC
j_gene: TRBJ2-7
v_gene: TRBV29-1
abundance: few
d_gene: TRBD2

CDR3aa: CAWTPGLAGGAYEQYF
CDR3nt: TGTGCCTGGACCCCCGGACTAGCGGGGGGAGCTTACGAGCAGTACTTC
j_gene: TRBJ2-7
v_gene: TRBV30
abundance: -
d_gene: TRBD2

CDR3aa: CASSLVGQGRNEQYF
CDR3nt: TGTGCCAGCAGCTTAGTTGGTCAGGGAAGGAACGAGCAGTACTTC
j_gene: TRBJ2-7
v_gene: TRBV7-9
abundance: -
d_gene: -

CDR3aa: CASSLVGLAGVAYEQYF
CDR3nt: TGTGCCAGCAGCTTAGTGGGACTAGCGGGAGTCGCCTACGAGCAGTACTTC
j_gene: TRBJ2-7
v_gene: TRBV7-9
abundance: once
d_gene: TRBD2

CDR3aa: CASSSNPGGGSTDTQYF
CDR3nt: TGTGCCAGCAGTTCGAACCCAGGTGGAGGAAGCACAGATACGCAGTATTTT
j_gene: TRBJ2-3
v_gene: TRBV28
abundance: -
d_gene: -

CDR3aa: CASSQAMEAPNEKLFF
CDR3nt: TGCGCCAGCAGCCAAGCCATGGAGGCTCCTAATGAAAAACTGTTTTTT
j_gene: TRBJ1-4
v_gene: TRBV4-1
abundance: -
d_gene: -

CDR3aa: CASSQSLDRIQTQYF
CDR3nt: TGCGCCAGCAGTCAATCACTGGACAGGATACAGACCCAGTACTTC
j_gene: TRBJ2-5
v_gene: TRBV5-1
abundance: -
d_gene: TRBD1

CDR3aa: CASSNPAGANVLTF
CDR3nt: TGTGCCAGCAGCAACCCCGCGGGGGCCAACGTCCTGACTTTC
j_gene: TRBJ2-6
v_gene: TRBV7-2
abundance: -
d_gene: -

CDR3aa: CASNNLERETYNEQFF
CDR3nt: TGTGCCAGTAACAACCTCGAGCGGGAGACATACAATGAGCAGTTCTTC
j_gene: TRBJ2-1
v_gene: TRBV19
abundance: -
d_gene: TRBD2

CDR3aa: CASSQGRPTDTQYF
CDR3nt: TGCGCCAGCAGCCAGGGGAGGCCCACAGATACGCAGTATTTT
j_gene: TRBJ2-3
v_gene: TRBV4-3
abundance: few
d_gene: -

CDR3aa: CASGNRYSNQPQHF
CDR3nt: TGTGCCAGCGGTAACAGGTATAGCAATCAGCCCCAGCATTTT
j_gene: TRBJ1-5
v_gene: TRBV28
abundance: -
d_gene: -

CDR3aa: CASSLRQAGGSNTGELFF
CDR3nt: TGCGCCAGCAGCTTGCGCCAAGCGGGAGGCTCGAACACCGGGGAGCTGTTTTTT
j_gene: TRBJ2-2
v_gene: TRBV5-1
abundance: -
d_gene: TRBD2

CDR3aa: CSSSETGNEQYF
CDR3nt: TGTTCCAGCAGCGAGACAGGGAACGAGCAGTACTTC
j_gene: TRBJ2-7
v_gene: TRBV7-9
abundance: once
d_gene: TRBD1

CDR3aa: CASTPGQGSSYIHEQYF
CDR3nt: TGCGCCAGTACTCCGGGACAGGGGAGTAGCTACATCCACGAGCAGTACTTC
j_gene: TRBJ2-7
v_gene: TRBV5-1
abundance: -
d_gene: TRBD1

CDR3aa: CASSIAGLEQYF
CDR3nt: TGTGCCAGTAGTATAGCCGGACTCGAGCAGTACTTC
j_gene: TRBJ2-7
v_gene: TRBV19
abundance: -
d_gene: -

CDR3aa: CASRPDRGRREKLFF
CDR3nt: TGTGCCAGCAGACCGGACAGGGGGCGAAGGGAAAAACTGTTTTTT
j_gene: TRBJ1-4
v_gene: TRBV28
abundance: -
d_gene: TRBD1

CDR3aa: CASSQDRSPNYGYTF
CDR3nt: TGCGCCAGCAGCCAAGACCGAAGCCCTAACTATGGCTACACCTTC
j_gene: TRBJ1-2
v_gene: TRBV4-3
abundance: -
d_gene: -

CDR3aa: CASSYSGGYQPQHF
CDR3nt: TGTGCCAGCAGTTACTCGGGGGGGTATCAGCCCCAGCATTTT
j_gene: TRBJ1-5
v_gene: TRBV6-5
abundance: -
d_gene: -

CDR3aa: CASSFPADYNSPLHF
CDR3nt: TGTGCCAGCAGCTTCCCTGCAGATTATAATTCACCCCTCCACTTT
j_gene: TRBJ1-6
v_gene: TRBV11-1
abundance: -
d_gene: -

CDR3aa: CASSLRPGQGLYEQYF
CDR3nt: TGTGCCAGCAGCTTGAGACCGGGACAGGGCCTTTACGAGCAGTACTTC
j_gene: TRBJ2-7
v_gene: TRBV7-6
abundance: few
d_gene: TRBD1

CDR3aa: CASSLDSNYGYTF
CDR3nt: TGTGCCAGCAGCCTCGACTCGAACTATGGCTACACCTTC
j_gene: TRBJ1-2
v_gene: TRBV6-1
abundance: -
d_gene: -

CDR3aa: CASSLAVTYYGYTF
CDR3nt: TGTGCCAGCAGCTTGGCTGTGACTTACTATGGCTACACCTTC
j_gene: TRBJ1-2
v_gene: TRBV5-8
abundance: -
d_gene: -

CDR3aa: CASSPGQQNIQYF
CDR3nt: TGTGCCAGCAGTCCCGGACAGCAAAACATTCAGTACTTC
j_gene: TRBJ2-4
v_gene: TRBV27
abundance: -
d_gene: -

CDR3aa: CASSLTGGVETQYF
CDR3nt: TGTGCCAGCAGCTTAACGGGGGGGGTAGAGACCCAGTACTTC
j_gene: TRBJ2-5
v_gene: TRBV11-2
abundance: -
d_gene: TRBD2

CDR3aa: CASSHAQGNTGELLF
CDR3nt: TGTGCCAGCAGCCATGCACAGGGTAACACCGGGGAGCTGCTTTTT
j_gene: TRBJ2-2
v_gene: TRBV13
abundance: -
d_gene: -

CDR3aa: CASRGTGTETQYF
CDR3nt: TGCGCCAGCAGGGGGACAGGGACGGAGACCCAGTACTTC
j_gene: TRBJ2-5
v_gene: TRBV5-1
abundance: -
d_gene: TRBD1

CDR3aa: CASSLGLAVGELFF
CDR3nt: TGTGCCAGCAGCTTGGGACTAGCGGTCGGGGAGCTGTTTTTT
j_gene: TRBJ2-2
v_gene: TRBV5-4
abundance: -
d_gene: TRBD2

CDR3aa: CAIGTGGKNTEAFF
CDR3nt: TGTGCCATCGGGACAGGGGGCAAGAACACTGAAGCTTTCTTT
j_gene: TRBJ1-1
v_gene: TRBV10-3
abundance: -
d_gene: TRBD1

CDR3aa: CASSLFPGGSNEQFF
CDR3nt: TGTGCCAGCAGTTTATTCCCGGGAGGTTCTAATGAGCAGTTCTTC
j_gene: TRBJ2-1
v_gene: TRBV27
abundance: -
d_gene: TRBD2

CDR3aa: CASGLSPSRYNEQFF
CDR3nt: TGTGCTAGTGGTTTGAGCCCCTCCCGTTACAATGAGCAGTTCTTC
j_gene: TRBJ2-1
v_gene: TRBV12-5
abundance: few
d_gene: -